Given below is one TCR beta chain in context. This specimen comes from a study of shared clonotypes between healthy human individuals. Study-level information: The plates for each donor numbered three CD4 naive, three CD4 memory, two CD8 naive and one CD8 memory.

The CDR3 runs to 15 residues. V was clipped by 7 bases and J by 6 bases, with 21 bases between them. The germline V gene has CDR1 SEHNR and CDR2 FQNEAQ (reference sequence). Using immunoSEQ multiplex PCR, the repertoire was profiled, and TCRdb retains in-frame clones only, with some absent. The sample lists about 1.1 million clones, around 77% occurring once. The clonotype comes from a man aged 18-30 years in good health. Some clones in this sample may be carry-over from other donors' samples. V gene TRBV7-9 combines with J gene TRBJ1-2; tentative D call: TRBD1 (6 bases). Sequences were obtained from memory CD4+ T cells from PBMCs. Regarding subset: CD45RA-negative fraction. In DNA form, the CDR3 reads TGTGCCAGCAAGGTGGGGGCAGAGATAATTGATGGCTACACCTTC. Its protein product is CASKVGAEIIDGYTF.